The 21 T cell receptor beta chains presented below share a single source sample, sequenced in a study of identical twins. MiXCR, run by TCRdb on the 5' RACE reads, gives a single entry per CDR3 protein. Here the sample spans about 690,000 distinct CDR3 sequences, around 6% being singletons. Sequencing was performed on naive T cells sorted from blood. These TCRs come from a man between 18 and 35 years old in good health.

This clonotype was seen repeatedly, ten times or more. The J gene is TRBJ2-7, the V gene TRBV29-1; 7 nucleotides line up with TRBD1. The CDR3 contains 12 residues. CDR1 and CDR2 from the germline V gene are SQVTM and ANQGSEA. V gave up 6 bases and J gave up 2 bases; unmatched junction bases: 4. CDR3 protein: CSVQDRPYEQYF. CDR3 nucleotides: TGCAGCGTCCAGGACAGGCCCTACGAGCAGTACTTC.

A few counts support this clonotype. The V call is TRBV7-9, the J call TRBJ2-7; possibly TRBD1 for D (6 bases). The germline gives CDR1 SEHNR, CDR2 FQNEAQ (reference sequence). The V end lost 9 bases, the J end lost 3 bases, and 12 bases lay between the germline ends. This CDR3 contains 12 residues. In nucleotides, the CDR3 is TGTGCCAGTGGCAGGGACAACTACGAGCAGTACGTC. The encoded protein is CASGRDNYEQYV.

The chain uses TRBV7-2 and TRBJ2-4, with 11 nucleotides matching TRBD1. CDR1 and CDR2 (germline): SGHTA, FQGNSA. There are 16 residues in the CDR3. Germline trimming cut 5 bases from V and 6 bases from J; bases unmatched to any gene: 9. The CDR3: CASSVRTGGRGNIQYF. The CDR3 nucleotides are TGTGCCAGCAGCGTCCGGACAGGGGGCCGAGGAAACATTCAGTACTTC.

This clonotype was counted at least ten times. The V and J genes are TRBV6-1 and TRBJ1-1; 8 positions match TRBD1. V dropped 11 bases and J dropped 0; count of bases not matched to a gene: 14. The CDR3 length is 16 residues. Germline V CDR1 and CDR2: MNHNS, SASEGT. Here the CDR3 reads CACETGEGSLNTEAFF. The CDR3 DNA reads TGTGCCTGCGAGACAGGGGAAGGCTCCTTGAACACTGAAGCTTTCTTT.

This clonotype was observed at least ten times. The gene calls are TRBV20-1 and TRBJ1-1, with D possibly being TRBD1 (6 bases). CDR3 length: 14 amino acids. Deletions cut 3 bases from V and 4 bases from J, with 15 bases between. Germline-derived CDR1 and CDR2 are DFQATT and SNEGSKA (reference sequence). The CDR3 DNA reads as TGCAGTGCTAGCGAGAACAGGGTCCGCACTGAAGCTTTCTTT. Protein product: CSASENRVRTEAFF.

This clonotype was observed many times. This rearrangement joins TRBV20-1 to TRBJ2-1; 15 bases line up with TRBD2. The CDR3 consists of 14 residues. The germline CDR1 and CDR2 sequences are DFQATT and SNEGSKA (reference sequence). With V trimmed by 5 bases and J by 9 bases, 5 bases remained unmatched. The CDR3 protein is CSARGLAGGLEQFF. Written as DNA, the CDR3 is TGCAGTGCTCGCGGACTAGCGGGAGGGCTTGAGCAGTTCTTC.

The chain employs TRBV6-2 or TRBV6-3 and TRBJ1-1; D gene unclear. Germline V CDR1 and CDR2: MNHEY, SVGEGT. CDR3 length: 14 residues. V was clipped by 6 bases and J by 2 bases, with 13 bases between them. In DNA, the CDR3 is TGTGCCAGCAGCCCCTCAAAATTAAACACTGAAGCTTTCTTT. Protein: CASSPSKLNTEAFF.

This clonotype was seen ten or more times. V is TRBV7-2 and J is TRBJ1-1; 9 nucleotides align to TRBD1. Germline V gene data show CDR1 as SGHTA and CDR2 as FQGNSA. Trimming at V came to 2 bases and at J to 0 bases, leaving 4 bases not matched to a gene. This CDR3 is built from 16 residues. The CDR3 DNA sequence: TGTGCCAGCAGCTTAACAGGGGGCGGGATGAACACTGAAGCTTTCTTT. Its protein product is CASSLTGGGMNTEAFF. The variable domain in full, with the rest retrieved from reference TRBV7-2 and TRBJ1-1, is GAGVSQSPSNKVTEKGKDVELRCDPISGHTALYWYRQSLGQGLEFLIYFQGNSAPDKSGLPSDRFSAERTGGSVSTLTIQRTQQEDSAVYLCASSLTGGGMNTEAFFGQGTRLTVV.

This clonotype has more than one count but fewer than ten. The chain links TRBV12-3 or TRBV12-4 to TRBJ2-3; TRBD1 is a possible D gene (6 bases). This CDR3 has 13 amino acids. Trimming shortened V by 7 bases and J by 0 bases, and 8 bases separated the two germline ends. The CDR3 DNA follows: TGTGCCAGCAACAGGGCTAGCACAGATACGCAGTATTTT. It codes for CASNRASTDTQYF.

This clonotype was seen ten or more times. The CDR3 bases are TGCGCCAGCAGCCAAGAAGGGGGACTTTTATCGGGTGAAAAACTGTTTTTT. Translation: CASSQEGGLLSGEKLFF. The chain carries TRBV4-1 and TRBJ1-4, with a weak D call TRBD1 (6 bases). The CDR3 is made up of 17 amino acids. Trimming stripped 0 bases from V and 7 bases from J, with 18 bases between. Germline lookup yields CDR1 MGHRA and CDR2 YSYEKL.

This CDR3 is CAWNRAGLGGTQYF. The CDR3 DNA follows: TGTGCCTGGAACCGAGCGGGACTAGGTGGTACGCAGTATTTT. The J gene is TRBJ2-3, the V gene TRBV30; TRBD2 matches at 8 bases. This CDR3 has 14 amino acids. Germline CDR1 is GTSNPN and CDR2 is SVGIG (reference sequence). Germline trimming cut 4 bases from V and 8 bases from J; bases unmatched to any gene: 11.

This clonotype has a count of ten or more. The chain joins TRBV10-1 to TRBJ2-2; D uncertain. The germline CDR1 and CDR2 sequences are WNHNN and SYGVQD (reference sequence). V gave up 11 bases and J gave up 0 bases, with 10 bases separating them. The length of the CDR3 is 13 residues. DNA of the CDR3: TGCGCCGCCTTGGCAGCGAACACCGGGGAGCTGTTTTTT. It codes for CAALAANTGELFF.

In its sample, this clonotype was seen many times. The chain links TRBV29-1 to TRBJ2-7; 11 bases align to TRBD1. J was trimmed by 9 bases and V by 4 bases; bases with no gene match: 8. The CDR3 sequence is 13 residues long. In germline, CDR1 is SQVTM, CDR2 ANQGSEA. CDR3 protein: CSVVGQGGGWQYF. Written as DNA, the CDR3 is TGCAGCGTTGTGGGACAGGGGGGAGGTTGGCAGTACTTC.

This clonotype has at least ten counts. The chain joins TRBV5-6 to TRBJ2-7, with 7 nucleotides matching TRBD2. After removal of 0 bases from V and 6 bases from J, the junction contained 3 bases not matched to a gene. The CDR3 loop spans 13 amino acids. Germline CDR1 is SGHDT and CDR2 is YYEEEE. The CDR3, as DNA: TGTGCCAGCAGCTTGGCGGTAGCGGGCGAGCAGTACTTC. Translation: CASSLAVAGEQYF.

This clonotype was detected many times. The genes are TRBV20-1 and TRBJ2-1, with D possibly TRBD2 on 6 matching bases. The CDR3 has 13 amino acids. V was cut by 4 bases and J by 3 bases, with 10 bases left in between. From germline, CDR1 is DFQATT and CDR2 SNEGSKA (reference sequence). The CDR3: CSAKEGYYNEQFF. CDR3 in DNA: TGCAGTGCTAAGGAGGGATACTACAATGAGCAGTTCTTC.

The sample holds many counts of this clonotype. The chain carries TRBV6-1 and TRBJ1-4; D not resolved. V lost 4 bases to trimming and J lost 8 bases, with 14 bases between them. The CDR3 consists of 14 residues. Germline loops: CDR1 MNHNS, CDR2 SASEGT. The CDR3 bases are TGTGCCAGCAGTGCCATGGCAAGGCGCGAAAAACTGTTTTTT. This translates into CASSAMARREKLFF.

The sample holds a few counts of this clonotype. The chain uses TRBV6-2 or TRBV6-3 and TRBJ2-7; 7 bases match TRBD1. CDR3 size: 14 residues. CDR1 is MNHEY, CDR2 SVGEGT, per germline. V was pared by 0 bases and J by 5 bases, with 4 bases of the junction left unmatched. The CDR3, as DNA: TGTGCCAGCAGTTACTCTCCAGGGACAGACGAGCAGTACGTC. This translates into CASSYSPGTDEQYV.

This clonotype was found many times. The V call is TRBV12-3 or TRBV12-4, the J call TRBJ2-3; TRBD1 aligns across 7 bases. There are 13 residues in the CDR3. J gave up 5 bases and V 3 bases, and 2 bases lay outside the gene matches. The CDR3 here is CASSFSGGDTQYF. The CDR3 nucleotides read TGTGCCAGCAGTTTTTCAGGGGGAGATACGCAGTATTTT.

This clonotype has only a few counts. The genes are TRBV4-1 and TRBJ2-5; D remains ambiguous. CDR3 size: 14 residues. The V end was cut by 2 bases, the J end by 1 base, with 8 bases between. Germline V CDR1 and CDR2: MGHRA, YSYEKL. CDR3 region: CASSQSIFQETQYF. The CDR3 DNA follows: TGCGCCAGCAGCCAAAGTATCTTCCAAGAGACCCAGTACTTC.

This clonotype was seen ten or more times. This sequence joins TRBV5-1 and TRBJ2-2, with D perhaps TRBD2 (5 bases). Trimming removed 5 bases at V and 3 bases at J, with 8 bases between. Germline V CDR1 and CDR2: SGHRS, YFSETQ. The CDR3 has 13 residues. This CDR3 is CASRNGDTGELFF. DNA of the CDR3: TGCGCCAGCAGGAACGGGGACACCGGGGAGCTGTTTTTT.

There are many counts of this clonotype. The chain uses TRBV29-1 and TRBJ1-4, with TRBD1 matching over 9 bases. The CDR3 length is 15 residues. In germline, CDR1 is SQVTM, CDR2 ANQGSEA. The J segment lost 4 bases and the V segment lost 1 base, leaving 4 bases of the junction unmatched. The CDR3 protein is CSVEGRDRDNEKLFF. CDR3 bases: TGCAGCGTTGAAGGACGGGACAGGGATAATGAAAAACTGTTTTTT.